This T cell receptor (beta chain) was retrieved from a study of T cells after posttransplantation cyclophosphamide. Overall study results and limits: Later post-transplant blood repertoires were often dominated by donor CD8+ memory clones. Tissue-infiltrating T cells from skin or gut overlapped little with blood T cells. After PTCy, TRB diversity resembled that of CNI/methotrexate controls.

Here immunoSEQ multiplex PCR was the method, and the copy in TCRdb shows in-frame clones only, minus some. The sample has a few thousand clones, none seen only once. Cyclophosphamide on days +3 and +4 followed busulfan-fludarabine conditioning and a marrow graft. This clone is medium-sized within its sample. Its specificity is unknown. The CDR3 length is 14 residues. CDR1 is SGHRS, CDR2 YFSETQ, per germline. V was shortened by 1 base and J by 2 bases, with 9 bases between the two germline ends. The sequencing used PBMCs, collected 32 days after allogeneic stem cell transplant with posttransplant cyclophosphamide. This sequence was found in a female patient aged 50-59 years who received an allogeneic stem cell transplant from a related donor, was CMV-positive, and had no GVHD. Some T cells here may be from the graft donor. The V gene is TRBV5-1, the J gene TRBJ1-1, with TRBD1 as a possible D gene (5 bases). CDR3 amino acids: CASSLTGRNTEAFF. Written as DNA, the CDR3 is TGCGCCAGCAGCTTGACAGGTCGAAACACTGAAGCTTTCTTT. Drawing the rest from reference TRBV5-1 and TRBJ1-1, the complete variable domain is KAGVTQTPRYLIKTRGQQVTLSCSPISGHRSVSWYQQTPGQGLQFLFEYFSETQRNKGNFPGRFSGRQFSNSRSEMNVSTLELGDSALYLCASSLTGRNTEAFFGQGTRLTVV.